The present entry profiles one T cell receptor beta chain with its context. The antigen is not known. TCRdb keeps only in-frame clones here, not all; method: immunoSEQ multiplex PCR. This sample has fewer than 30,000 clones, with 72% found just once. This specimen comes from a study of vaccination effects on CD4 cells after COVID-19. CDR1 LNHDA and CDR2 SQIVND come from the germline V gene (reference sequence). The ends were cut back, 3 bases at V and 5 bases at J, with 11 bases in the middle. The CDR3 loop spans 15 amino acids. CD4+ T cells specific for antigen were expanded with viral peptide pools by the ViraFEST assay before sequencing. The culture ran for approximately 11 days before CD4+ T cells were isolated. Absence of prior SARS-CoV-2 infection characterized the vaccine recipients, who showed negative nucleocapsid antibodies. It was with around 9.9 IU/ml IL-2 and about 10 ug/ml peptides that around 1.8 million PBMC per well were cultured. Days 3 and 7 saw half the medium replaced with IL-2 medium.

This clonotype originated in a human donor who received a COVID-19 vaccine. The V gene is TRBV19, the J gene TRBJ1-6; maybe TRBD1 (5 bases). Sequenced material: CD4+ T cells from PBMCs cultured with SARS-CoV-2 spike peptides, taken before COVID-19 vaccination. CDR3 sequence: CASSIGTGDNSPLHF. The CDR3, as DNA: TGTGCCAGTAGTATTGGGACGGGAGATAATTCACCCCTCCACTTT.